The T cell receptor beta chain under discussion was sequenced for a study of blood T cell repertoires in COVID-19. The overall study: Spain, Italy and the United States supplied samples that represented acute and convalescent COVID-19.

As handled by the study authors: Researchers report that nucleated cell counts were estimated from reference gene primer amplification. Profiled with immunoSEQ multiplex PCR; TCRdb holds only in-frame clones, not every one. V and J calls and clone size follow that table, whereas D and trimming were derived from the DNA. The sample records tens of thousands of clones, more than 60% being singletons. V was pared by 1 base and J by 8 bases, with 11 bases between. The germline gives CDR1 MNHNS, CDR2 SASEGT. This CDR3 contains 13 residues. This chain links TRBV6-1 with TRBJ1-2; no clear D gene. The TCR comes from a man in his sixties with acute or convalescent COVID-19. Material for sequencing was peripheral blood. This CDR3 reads CASSEGPSLGYTF. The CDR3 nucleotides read TGTGCCAGCAGTGAAGGGCCGTCCTTGGGCTACACCTTC.